This T cell receptor (beta chain) was captured in a study of blood T cell repertoires in COVID-19. Across the study: Collection of acute and convalescent COVID-19 samples took place in the United States, Italy and Spain. T cells, B-cell-depleted T cells, or PBMCs provided the cDNA or gDNA that served as material.

Sequenced by immunoSEQ multiplex PCR; TCRdb stores in-frame clones only, minus some. The sample includes approximately 240,000 clones, approximately 86% seen only once; the top ten take less than 6.5%. This clone was seen a handful of times. Unmatched junction bases numbered 8, after V lost 3 bases and J lost 7 bases. Germline CDR1 is SGHRS and CDR2 is YFSETQ. CDR3 size: 17 residues. The clonotype was recovered from a human donor in a cohort sampled during active COVID-19. The chain joins TRBV5-1 to TRBJ2-1; 15 bases are a match to TRBD2. Sequenced input: peripheral blood. CDR3 sequence reads: CASSSRTSGGAGNEQFF. The CDR3 nucleotides read TGCGCCAGCAGCTCCAGGACTAGCGGGGGGGCCGGGAATGAGCAGTTCTTC.